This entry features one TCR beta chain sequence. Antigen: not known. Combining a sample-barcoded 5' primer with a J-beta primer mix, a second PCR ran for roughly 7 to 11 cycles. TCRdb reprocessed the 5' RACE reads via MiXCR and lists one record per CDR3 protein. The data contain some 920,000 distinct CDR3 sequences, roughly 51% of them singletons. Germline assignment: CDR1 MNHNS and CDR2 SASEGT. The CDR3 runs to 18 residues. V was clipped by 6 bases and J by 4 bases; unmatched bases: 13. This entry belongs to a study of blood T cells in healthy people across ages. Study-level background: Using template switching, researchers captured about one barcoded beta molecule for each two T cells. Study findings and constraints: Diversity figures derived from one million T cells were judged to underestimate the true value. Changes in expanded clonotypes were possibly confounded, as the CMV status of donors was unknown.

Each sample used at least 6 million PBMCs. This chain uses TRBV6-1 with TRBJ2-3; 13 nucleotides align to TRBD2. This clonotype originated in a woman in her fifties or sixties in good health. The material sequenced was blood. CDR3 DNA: TGTGCCAGCAGGCCCGGGACTAGCGGGATACTTAGCGCAGATACGCAGTATTTT. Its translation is CASRPGTSGILSADTQYF.